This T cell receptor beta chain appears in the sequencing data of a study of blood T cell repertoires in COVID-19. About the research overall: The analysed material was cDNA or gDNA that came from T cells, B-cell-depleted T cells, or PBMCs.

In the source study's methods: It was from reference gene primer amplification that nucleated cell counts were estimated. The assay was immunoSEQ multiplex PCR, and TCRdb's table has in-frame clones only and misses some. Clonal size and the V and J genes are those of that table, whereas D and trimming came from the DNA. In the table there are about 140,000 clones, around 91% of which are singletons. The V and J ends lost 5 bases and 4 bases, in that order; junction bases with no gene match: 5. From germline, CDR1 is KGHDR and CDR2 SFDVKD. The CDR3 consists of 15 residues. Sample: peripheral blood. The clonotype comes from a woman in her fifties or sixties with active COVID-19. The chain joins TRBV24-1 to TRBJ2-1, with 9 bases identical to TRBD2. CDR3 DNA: TGTGCCACCAGTGTTCGGACTAGCGTTTACAATGAGCAGTTCTTC. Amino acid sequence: CATSVRTSVYNEQFF.